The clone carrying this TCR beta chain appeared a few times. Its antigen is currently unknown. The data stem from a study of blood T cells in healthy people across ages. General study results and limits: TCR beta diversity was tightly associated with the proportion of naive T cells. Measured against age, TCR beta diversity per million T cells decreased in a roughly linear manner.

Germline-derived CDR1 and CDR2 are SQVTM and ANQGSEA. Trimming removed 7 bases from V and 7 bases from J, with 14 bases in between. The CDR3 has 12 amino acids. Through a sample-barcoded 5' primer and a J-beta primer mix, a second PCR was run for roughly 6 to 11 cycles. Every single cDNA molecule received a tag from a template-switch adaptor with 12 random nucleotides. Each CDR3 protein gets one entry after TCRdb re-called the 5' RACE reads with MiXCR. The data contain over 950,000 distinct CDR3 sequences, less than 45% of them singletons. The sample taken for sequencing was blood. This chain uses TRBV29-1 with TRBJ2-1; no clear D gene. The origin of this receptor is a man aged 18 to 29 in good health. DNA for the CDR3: TGCAGCGCAAGACACATTGAGAATGAGCAGTTCTTC. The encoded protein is CSARHIENEQFF.